Presented here are 25 T cell receptor beta chains from one specimen sequenced in a study of Ad26.COV2.S vaccination and SARS-CoV-2 variants. Only in-frame clones appear in the TCRdb table, and some are missing; sequencing was by immunoSEQ multiplex PCR. This table holds approximately 350,000 clones, 83% found once. This sample's treatment: over 15 received Ad26.COV2.S at low or high dose, single or two shots; several received placebo; per-sample allocation not given. Repertoires come from day 63 after the first vaccine or placebo injection. Specimen: peripheral blood, collected in a trial of Ad26.COV2.S vaccine versus placebo. The source of these receptors is a person aged 18-60 years who received the Ad26.COV2.S COVID-19 vaccine or a placebo.

V usage is TRBV7-3 and J usage is TRBJ1-1, with D tentatively TRBD1 (5 bases). V lost 5 bases to trimming and J lost 0 bases, with 13 bases between them. Looked up from germline, CDR1 is SGHTA and CDR2 is FQGTGA. The CDR3 is 15 amino acids. The CDR3 loop is CASSPTVGVNTEAFF. In DNA, the CDR3 is TGTGCCAGCAGCCCCACCGTGGGGGTGAACACTGAAGCTTTCTTT.

The J gene is TRBJ2-6, the V gene TRBV9, with 7 bases identical to TRBD2. Losses at the gene ends were 0 bases for V and 3 bases for J; bases not matched to a gene: 6. This CDR3 has 17 amino acids. Germline CDR1 is SGDLS and CDR2 is YYNGEE. CDR3 in amino acids: CASSVVSRGVGANVLTF. DNA for the CDR3: TGTGCCAGCAGCGTAGTCTCCCGGGGGGTTGGGGCCAACGTCCTGACTTTC. Using reference TRBV9 and TRBJ2-6 for the parts outside the CDR3, the full variable domain is DSGVTQTPKHLITATGQRVTLRCSPRSGDLSVYWYQQSLDQGLQFLIQYYNGEERAKGNILERFSAQQFPDLHSELNLSSLELGDSALYFCASSVVSRGVGANVLTFGAGSRLTVL.

In this sample, this clone turned up a few times. The genes are TRBV27 and TRBJ2-7; a weak D match, TRBD1 (6 bases). The CDR3 length is 14 residues. The germline CDR1 and CDR2 sequences are MNHEY and SMNVEV (reference sequence). Trimming removed 5 bases from V and 3 bases from J, with 14 bases in between. In DNA, the CDR3 is TGTGCCAGCAGTCCTCCGGGACACTTCTACGAGCAGTACTTC. It specifies CASSPPGHFYEQYF.

The chain couples TRBV5-4 to TRBJ1-4; the D gene is possibly TRBD1 (6 bases). The CDR3 runs to 13 residues. Trimming stripped 4 bases from V and 6 bases from J, with 10 bases between. Germline V gene lookup returns CDR1 SGHNT and CDR2 YYREEE (reference sequence). The CDR3 region has the DNA TGTGCCAGCAGCGCAAACAGGGATGAAAAACTGTTTTTT. This sequence encodes CASSANRDEKLFF.

The chain recombines TRBV7-9 with TRBJ1-2; tentatively, D is TRBD1 (6 bases). The CDR3 is 11 residues long. Trimming removed 6 bases at V and 6 bases at J, with 8 bases between. Germline loops: CDR1 SEHNR, CDR2 FQNEAQ (reference sequence). CDR3 nucleotides: TGTGCCAGCAGTACAGGGAATGGCTACACCTTC. Translating gives CASSTGNGYTF.

V gene TRBV3-1 (or the pseudogene TRBV3-2) combines with J gene TRBJ2-3; 9 nucleotides match TRBD2. The CDR3 runs 15 residues. Germline V gene lookup returns CDR1 LGHDT and CDR2 YNNKEL (reference sequence). V shed 6 bases and J 6 bases; nucleotides not matched to a gene: 10. The CDR3 loop is CASSPPGTSSDTQYF. The CDR3 nucleotides read TGTGCCAGCAGTCCACCAGGGACTAGCAGCGATACGCAGTATTTT.

The chain uses TRBV5-4 and TRBJ2-1, with TRBD2 matching over 9 bases. Germline lookup yields CDR1 SGHNT and CDR2 YYREEE (reference sequence). The ends lost 0 bases at V and 8 bases at J; junction bases unmatched: 12. This CDR3 is 17 amino acids long. DNA of the CDR3: TGTGCCAGCAGCTTGGCTGTCGGCGGGGGGGCCGGGGATGAGCAGTTCTTC. Translated, it gives CASSLAVGGGAGDEQFF.

The V gene is TRBV6-6, the J gene TRBJ2-1; D tentatively fits TRBD1 or TRBD2 (5 bases each). V shed 5 bases and J shed 0 bases, with 17 bases lying between them. The germline V gene encodes CDR1 MNHNY and CDR2 SVGAGI (reference sequence). The CDR3 runs 17 residues. CDR3 bases: TGTGCCAGCAGTCTCCCGGACTGGGGGAGCTCCTACAATGAGCAGTTCTTC. Encoded protein: CASSLPDWGSSYNEQFF.

V and J are TRBV11-2 and TRBJ1-5, with no clear D. CDR1 is SGHAT, CDR2 FQNNGV, per germline. The CDR3 runs to 13 residues. Trimming pared 1 base from V and 6 bases from J, leaving 7 bases between. Here the CDR3 reads CASSLVHGQPQHF. The DNA for the CDR3 is TGTGCCAGCAGCTTAGTACACGGTCAGCCCCAGCATTTT.

This clone was detected only a few times. The chain employs TRBV2 and TRBJ1-6, with D tentatively TRBD1 (6 bases). Trimming cost V 4 bases and J 8 bases, with 12 bases left between them. The CDR3 runs 14 residues. In germline, CDR1 is SNHLY, CDR2 FYNNEI. The CDR3 DNA reads as TGTGCCAGCAGTGTTGAGGGGGTGGATTCACCCCTCCACTTT. It encodes CASSVEGVDSPLHF. The full variable domain, completed using reference TRBV2 and TRBJ1-6, is EPEVTQTPSHQVTQMGQEVILRCVPISNHLYFYWYRQILGQKVEFLVSFYNNEISEKSEIFDDQFSVERPDGSNFTLKIRSTKLEDSAMYFCASSVEGVDSPLHFGNGTRLTVT.

V usage is TRBV5-1 and J usage is TRBJ2-1; perhaps TRBD2 as D (6 bases). This CDR3 has 15 amino acids. V dropped 0 bases and J dropped 6 bases, with 13 bases sitting between them. The germline V gene encodes CDR1 SGHRS and CDR2 YFSETQ. In DNA, the CDR3 is TGCGCCAGCAGCTTGGGAGGTCTAGCGATCAATGAGCAGTTCTTC. Residues: CASSLGGLAINEQFF. The complete variable domain, with remaining parts taken from reference TRBV5-1 and TRBJ2-1, reads KAGVTQTPRYLIKTRGQQVTLSCSPISGHRSVSWYQQTPGQGLQFLFEYFSETQRNKGNFPGRFSGRQFSNSRSEMNVSTLELGDSALYLCASSLGGLAINEQFFGPGTRLTVL.

The chain carries TRBV14 and TRBJ2-1, with 9 bases fitting TRBD1. J lost 8 bases, V lost 1 base, and 9 bases had no gene match. This CDR3 is 16 amino acids long. Germline V gene lookup returns CDR1 SGHDN and CDR2 FVKESK. The CDR3 reads CASSQGTGAIVDEQFF. CDR3 nucleotides: TGTGCCAGCAGCCAAGGGACAGGGGCCATTGTCGATGAGCAGTTCTTC.

The rearrangement uses TRBV2 and TRBJ2-1; 9 nucleotides line up with TRBD2. Losses at the gene ends were 6 bases for V and 4 bases for J; bases not matched to a gene: 10. This CDR3 spans 16 amino acids. Germline V gene sequence: CDR1 SNHLY, CDR2 FYNNEI. DNA for the CDR3: TGTGCCAGCAGCAAATACGGACTAGCGAATTACAATGAGCAGTTCTTC. This gives the protein CASSKYGLANYNEQFF.

The rearrangement links TRBV28 to TRBJ1-1, with TRBD1 identical over 7 bases. Germline CDR1 reads MDHEN; CDR2 reads SYDVKM. CDR3 length: 13 residues. With V trimmed by 5 bases and J by 10 bases, 10 bases remained unmatched. CDR3 bases: TGTGCCAGCAGTCCCCGACAGGGTGCCGGAGCTTTCTTT. Amino acid sequence: CASSPRQGAGAFF.

V and J are TRBV5-1 and TRBJ2-7, with 9 bases fitting TRBD1. Germline loops: CDR1 SGHRS, CDR2 YFSETQ. V shed 4 bases, J shed 0 bases, and the junction held 5 bases outside the gene matches. The CDR3 is made up of 15 amino acids. The CDR3 sequence: CASSMTGGPSYEQYF. The CDR3 coding sequence is TGCGCCAGCAGCATGACAGGGGGACCCTCCTACGAGCAGTACTTC.

This chain links TRBV5-1 with TRBJ2-4; possible D gene TRBD2, 6 bases. Trimming stripped 4 bases from V and 9 bases from J, with 14 bases between. CDR1 SGHRS and CDR2 YFSETQ come from the germline V gene. The CDR3 spans 13 residues. The chain's CDR3 is CASSQGRSAIQYF. The CDR3 coding sequence is TGCGCCAGCAGCCAAGGGAGGTCGGCCATTCAGTACTTC.

This clone has just one count. The V call is TRBV7-8, the J call TRBJ2-3; no firm D call. V was trimmed by 6 bases and J by 7 bases, leaving 23 bases between them. The germline gives CDR1 SGHVS, CDR2 FQNEAQ. CDR3 size: 16 residues. The CDR3 reads CASRPRLGVPLNTQYF. CDR3 nucleotides: TGTGCCAGCAGGCCACGTCTTGGGGTGCCCCTCAATACGCAGTATTTT.

V is TRBV7-9 and J is TRBJ1-4; D is unclear. Germline assignment: CDR1 SEHNR and CDR2 FQNEAQ (reference sequence). This CDR3 region has 14 residues. V was shortened by 2 bases and J by 8 bases, with 12 bases between the two germline ends. In DNA form, the CDR3 reads TGTGCCAGCAGCTTATCCATAAGTGAGGAAAAACTGTTTTTT. It codes for CASSLSISEEKLFF.

V gene TRBV3-1 (or the pseudogene TRBV3-2) combines with J gene TRBJ1-6, with D unresolved. The germline V and J ends were trimmed by 8 bases and 2 bases, with 13 bases remaining between them. Per germline, CDR1 LGHDT and CDR2 YNNKEL (reference sequence). The CDR3 length is 15 residues. As DNA, the CDR3 is TGTGCCAGCCCTTCTTCTGGGGCCTATAATTCACCCCTCCACTTT. This translates into CASPSSGAYNSPLHF.

The rearrangement links TRBV5-1 to TRBJ2-7; 13 nucleotides line up with TRBD2. The CDR3 is 16 amino acids. With 1 base clipped from V and 3 bases from J, the junction kept 4 bases outside the gene matches. The V gene's germline CDR1 is SGHRS and CDR2 YFSETQ. For the CDR3, the DNA is TGCGCCAGCAGCTTGCCCACTAGCGGGGGGGACTACGAGCAGTACTTC. The encoded protein is CASSLPTSGGDYEQYF. The full variable domain, its missing parts supplied by reference TRBV5-1 and TRBJ2-7, is KAGVTQTPRYLIKTRGQQVTLSCSPISGHRSVSWYQQTPGQGLQFLFEYFSETQRNKGNFPGRFSGRQFSNSRSEMNVSTLELGDSALYLCASSLPTSGGDYEQYFGPGTRLTVT.

The chain recombines TRBV7-6 with TRBJ2-5, with D unclear. This CDR3 is 16 amino acids long. CDR1 is SGHVS and CDR2 is FNYEAQ in the germline V gene. Trimming left V 2 bases short and J 1 base short, with 14 bases between. DNA for the CDR3: TGTGCCAGCAGCTTAACAGCCATAGTTGCCCAAGAGACCCAGTACTTC. This translates into CASSLTAIVAQETQYF.

This clone was observed once. The chain recombines TRBV19 with TRBJ2-6; 7 bases align to TRBD1. Germline-derived CDR1 and CDR2 are LNHDA and SQIVND (reference sequence). The CDR3 runs to 15 residues. V lost 7 bases and J lost 4; bases outside the gene matches: 7. CDR3 in amino acids: CASTPTGFGANVLTF. The CDR3 bases are TGTGCCAGTACTCCGACAGGGTTCGGGGCCAACGTCCTGACTTTC.

The chain combines TRBV21-1 with TRBJ1-1; the table's D call, TRBD1, has no DNA check behind it. TRBV21-1 is a listed pseudogene. The CDR3 length is 10 residues. This chain's CDR3 is CAFDRPEAFF. The CDR3 DNA is TGTGCCTTCGACAGACCTGAAGCTTTCTTT.

The rearrangement links TRBV7-3 to TRBJ1-2; 7 nucleotides align to TRBD1. The CDR3 has 13 residues. V was clipped by 9 bases and J by 3 bases; unmatched bases: 7. CDR1 and CDR2 (germline): SGHTA, FQGTGA. The CDR3 sequence is CARRTGMHYGYTF. CDR3 bases: TGTGCCAGGAGGACAGGTATGCACTATGGCTACACCTTC.

This clone occurred a few times. This chain connects TRBV6-5 to TRBJ2-7; no definite D call. The CDR3 length is 13 residues. Germline assignment: CDR1 MNHEY and CDR2 SVGAGI. Between the trimmed V and J ends, which lost 8 bases and 3 bases, there was a span of 14 bases. DNA of the CDR3: TGTGCCAGCGGGCCTCGGGCCTTCTACGAGCAGTACTTC. Encoded protein: CASGPRAFYEQYF.